This T cell receptor beta chain was sequenced for a study of cytomegalovirus exposure and HLA in healthy donors. Study-wide findings and caveats: Researchers catalogued roughly 170 TCR beta chains as cytomegalovirus-associated. Most TCRs appeared rarely, but some public TCRs recurred in many donors. Published work reported that the classifier diagnosed cytomegalovirus status with high specificity and sensitivity. Subsequent analysis revealed that first-cohort TCR clusters tended to co-occur in the approximately 120 validation repertoires.

About this clone: Its antigen is unidentified.

The CDR3 contains 14 residues. The germline V gene encodes CDR1 SNHLY and CDR2 FYNNEI. The V end was cut by 5 bases, the J end by 9 bases, with 14 bases between. Sequencing used immunoSEQ multiplex PCR; TCRdb keeps in-frame clones, though not all of them. The sample holds under 400,000 clones, roughly 90% seen once. V and J are TRBV2 and TRBJ2-6, with D possibly TRBD1 on 5 matching bases. The receptor was isolated from a woman aged 18-30 years in good health and CMV-seronegative. Sequenced material: PBMCs. The CDR3 loop is CASSSQGVVNVLTF. In DNA form, the CDR3 reads TGTGCCAGCAGTTCTCAAGGGGTTGTCAACGTCCTGACTTTC. Variable domain in full (rest from reference TRBV2 and TRBJ2-6): EPEVTQTPSHQVTQMGQEVILRCVPISNHLYFYWYRQILGQKVEFLVSFYNNEISEKSEIFDDQFSVERPDGSNFTLKIRSTKLEDSAMYFCASSSQGVVNVLTFGAGSRLTVL.